The present T cell receptor (beta chain) was sequenced within a study of blood T cell repertoires in COVID-19. For the study at large: COVID-19 samples from acute and convalescent phases originated in the United States, Italy and Spain. In each case, the material was cDNA or gDNA derived from T cells, B-cell-depleted T cells, or PBMCs.

In the authors' methods: How many nucleated cells were present was estimated from reference gene primer amplification. Measured with immunoSEQ multiplex PCR; TCRdb has only the in-frame clones, and not every one. The DNA gave D and trimming, while V, J and clone size come from that table. The table records some 50,000 clones, over 80% of them present only once. Germline V lookup: CDR1 SGHRS, CDR2 YFSETQ. V trimming: 5 bases; J trimming: 2 bases; junction bases outside the gene matches: 4. CDR3 length: 14 amino acids. The source is a human donor in a cohort sampled during active COVID-19. The rearrangement links TRBV5-1 to TRBJ2-1, with 7 bases lining up with TRBD2. What was sequenced was peripheral blood. The CDR3 nucleotides read TGCGCCAGCAGGTCTAGCGGTACCTACAATGAGCAGTTCTTC. Its translation is CASRSSGTYNEQFF.